The 19 T cell receptor beta chains listed next were all sequenced from one sample in a study of shared clonotypes between healthy human individuals (dated by TCRdb to about 2020). Libraries were constructed by the immunoSEQ multiplex PCR assay. Entries here come from immuneACCESS through TCRdb and include only in-frame sequences with V and J called. Some clones fail to appear in such tables; in the studies checked, an unresolved V gene covers under half of the shortfall, and the cause of the remainder is unknown. The sample records around 440,000 clones, roughly three quarters of which are singletons. The top ten constitute around 12% of the sample. The sequencing input was PBMCs. The receptors shown here come from a woman between 40 and 55 years old in good health. Some clones in this sample may be carry-over from other donors' samples.

To note about this clone: Other DNA sequences in this specimen translate into the identical CDR3. This rearrangement joins TRBV29-1 to TRBJ1-2, with 8 positions matching TRBD1. Germline V gene lookup returns CDR1 SQVTM and CDR2 ANQGSEA. Germline trimming cut 6 bases from V and 2 bases from J; bases unmatched to any gene: 2. The CDR3 covers 12 residues. CDR3 DNA: TGCAGCGTAGGGACAGGAAACTATGGCTACACCTTC. Residues: CSVGTGNYGYTF.

This clone turned up a few times. The rearrangement joins TRBV4-2 to TRBJ1-2; a weak D match, TRBD1 (6 bases). There are 15 residues in the CDR3. Germline V gene data show CDR1 as LGHNA and CDR2 as YNFKEQ. Deletions cut 4 bases from V and 7 bases from J, with 19 bases between. The CDR3 is CASSLGGGGRSGYTF. The CDR3 DNA reads as TGTGCCAGCAGCCTTGGAGGAGGGGGGAGGAGTGGCTACACCTTC.

The chain is built from TRBV11-2 and TRBJ2-7; D uncertain. V was cut by 5 bases and J by 4 bases, with 15 bases left in between. From germline, CDR1 is SGHAT and CDR2 FQNNGV. The CDR3 has 14 amino acids. The CDR3 is CASSRQRSGYEQYF. Written as DNA, the CDR3 is TGTGCCAGCAGCCGCCAGAGATCCGGGTACGAGCAGTACTTC. Looking up the rest from reference TRBV11-2 and TRBJ2-7 gives the full variable domain: EAGVAQSPRYKIIEKRQSVAFWCNPISGHATLYWYQQILGQGPKLLIQFQNNGVVDDSQLPKDRFSAERLKGVDSTLKIQPAKLEDSAVYLCASSRQRSGYEQYFGPGTRLTVT.

Comment on this clone: A far bigger clonotype differs at one base, so this is likely a read error. The chain links TRBV14 to TRBJ2-7, with 8 bases that match TRBD2. The CDR3 contains 18 residues. CDR1 SGHDN and CDR2 FVKESK come from the germline V gene. In DNA form, the CDR3 reads TGTGCCAGCGGCCACCGGAAAAAAGCGGGAGCCCCCCTGGGCGAGCAGTACTTC. This codes for CASGHRKKAGAPLGEQYF.

The chain recombines TRBV4-1 with TRBJ2-2; D gene ambiguous. Germline CDR1 is MGHRA and CDR2 is YSYEKL. V was shortened by 1 base and J by 0 bases, with 6 bases between the two germline ends. This CDR3 is 15 amino acids long. This chain's CDR3 is CASSQGLSNTGELFF. The CDR3 bases are TGCGCCAGCAGCCAAGGGCTCTCGAACACCGGGGAGCTGTTTTTT.

This clone came up once. The J gene is TRBJ1-4, the V gene TRBV7-9; tentatively, D is TRBD1 (6 bases). CDR3 length: 14 amino acids. Germline lookup yields CDR1 SEHNR and CDR2 FQNEAQ (reference sequence). The ends were cut back, 4 bases at V and 5 bases at J, with 11 bases in the middle. CDR3 protein: CASSYDRPNEKLFF. The CDR3 nucleotides are TGTGCCAGCAGCTACGACAGGCCGAATGAAAAACTGTTTTTT.

The CDR3 here is CASSLEVGDYEQYF. CDR3 sequence (DNA): TGTGCCAGCAGCTTAGAAGTCGGAGACTACGAGCAGTACTTC. The chain combines TRBV7-8 with TRBJ2-7; D not resolved. Germline values: CDR1 SGHVS, CDR2 FQNEAQ. With 1 base removed from V and 3 bases from J, the gap between germline ends came to 10 bases. CDR3 size: 14 residues.

The table lists this clone with a few counts. A much larger clone differs by one base, so this may be a read error. In this CDR3 the conserved last residue, phenylalanine or tryptophan, is missing, so a read error is likely. V is TRBV4-1 and J is TRBJ2-7; the D gene could be TRBD1 or TRBD2 (5 bases each). The CDR3 length is 16 residues. From germline, CDR1 is MGHRA and CDR2 YSYEKL. V gave up 0 bases and J gave up 6 bases, with 18 bases separating them. The CDR3 reads CASSQDSRTQRGEQYS. CDR3 coding DNA: TGCGCCAGCAGCCAAGACTCAAGGACGCAGAGGGGCGAGCAGTACTCC.

This clone has a single count. The chain recombines TRBV25-1 with TRBJ2-7; D is perhaps TRBD1 (5 bases). The CDR3 totals 17 residues. Deletions cut 2 bases from V and 0 bases from J, with 17 bases between. CDR1 is MGHDK, CDR2 SYGVNS, per germline. The CDR3 is CASSEEGVGWSSYEQYF. CDR3 coding DNA: TGTGCCAGCAGTGAAGAAGGGGTCGGATGGAGCTCCTACGAGCAGTACTTC.

The gene calls are TRBV30 and TRBJ2-7, with 12 bases fitting TRBD2. This CDR3 spans 15 amino acids. The ends lost 4 bases at V and 6 bases at J; junction bases unmatched: 10. Per germline, CDR1 GTSNPN and CDR2 SVGIG (reference sequence). In DNA form, the CDR3 reads TGTGCCTGGACCAAGAGACTAGCGGGAGATGCCGAGCAGTACTTC. The encoded protein is CAWTKRLAGDAEQYF.

This clone was seen only a few times. Other DNA variants within this sample encode the same CDR3. The chain uses TRBV15 and TRBJ2-7; 8 nucleotides align to TRBD1. CDR3 length equals 15 residues. The J segment lost 6 bases and the V segment lost 0 bases, leaving 7 bases of the junction unmatched. Germline CDR1 LNHNV, CDR2 YYDKDF (reference sequence). CDR3: CATSRDRAGGGEQYF. The DNA for the CDR3 is TGTGCCACCAGCAGAGATCGGGCAGGGGGCGGCGAGCAGTACTTC. The full variable domain, rest sourced from reference TRBV15 and TRBJ2-7, is DAMVIQNPRYQVTQFGKPVTLSCSQTLNHNVMYWYQQKSSQAPKLLFHYYDKDFNNEADTPDNFQSRRPNTSFCFLDIRSPGLGDTAMYLCATSRDRAGGGEQYFGPGTRLTVT.

This chain links TRBV5-4 with TRBJ2-5, with D possibly TRBD1 on 6 matching bases. Between the trimmed V and J ends, which lost 4 bases and 8 bases, there was a span of 15 bases. The germline V gene has CDR1 SGHNT and CDR2 YYREEE (reference sequence). The CDR3 has 13 amino acids. CDR3 sequence: CASSQRTEVTQYF. DNA for the CDR3: TGTGCCAGCAGCCAAAGGACAGAAGTAACCCAGTACTTC. Variable domain in full (rest from reference TRBV5-4 and TRBJ2-5): ETGVTQSPTHLIKTRGQQVTLRCSSQSGHNTVSWYQQALGQGPQFIFQYYREEENGRGNFPPRFSGLQFPNYSSELNVNALELDDSALYLCASSQRTEVTQYFGPGTRLLVL.

This clone was seen once. The chain links TRBV28 to TRBJ1-5; D perhaps matches TRBD1 (6 bases). Per germline, CDR1 MDHEN and CDR2 SYDVKM. The CDR3 runs to 18 residues. Trimming took off 2 bases at V and 2 bases at J, with 19 bases between the two ends. This CDR3 is CASSLRWWGGRGNQPQHF. CDR3 sequence (DNA): TGTGCCAGCAGTTTACGGTGGTGGGGGGGGCGAGGCAATCAGCCCCAGCATTTT.

The J gene is TRBJ1-4, the V gene TRBV30; 7 bases fit TRBD1. The V gene end was trimmed by 4 bases and the J gene end by 8 bases; junction bases not matched to a gene: 4. The CDR3 has 12 residues. The germline CDR1 and CDR2 sequences are GTSNPN and SVGIG (reference sequence). In nucleotides, the CDR3 is TGTGCCTGGAACAGGGGACGAGAAAAACTGTTTTTT. As protein: CAWNRGREKLFF.

The chain joins TRBV5-1 to TRBJ2-3, with D uncertain. This CDR3 spans 14 amino acids. V lost 0 bases and J lost 3, with 8 bases in between. CDR1 SGHRS and CDR2 YFSETQ come from the germline V gene. CDR3: CASSLDPGTDTQYF. The CDR3, as DNA: TGCGCCAGCAGCTTGGATCCCGGGACAGATACGCAGTATTTT.

V is TRBV2 and J is TRBJ2-5; TRBD2 agrees at 9 bases. The germline gives CDR1 SNHLY, CDR2 FYNNEI. V was pared by 6 bases and J by 4 bases, with 9 bases of the junction left unmatched. This CDR3 contains 15 residues. The CDR3 sequence is CASRGPGLAGETQYF. The CDR3 bases are TGTGCCAGCAGGGGCCCGGGACTAGCAGGAGAGACCCAGTACTTC.

As concerns this clone: This may arise from a read error, as a much more abundant clone is one base away. Within the sample, other DNA sequences also encode this same CDR3. The genes are TRBV7-3 and TRBJ2-5, with D unresolved. The CDR3 spans 13 residues. The germline CDR1 and CDR2 sequences are SGHTA and FQGTGA. CDR3 loop: CASSFTWGETQYF. CDR3 in DNA: TGTGCCAGTAGCTTTACGTGGGGAGAGACCCAGTACTTC.

With regard to this clone: At one end the junction does not follow the germline gene, possibly because of a read error. Other DNA sequences from this sample encode an identical CDR3 as well. J is TRBJ2-1 and V is TRBV7-9; 8 bases map to TRBD2. The CDR3 extends over 16 amino acids. Germline V gene lookup returns CDR1 SEHNR and CDR2 FQNEAQ (reference sequence). The CDR3 region has the DNA TGCGCCAGCAGCCCCCGCGGGGGGAGCTCCTACAATGAGCAGTTCTTC. Residues: CASSPRGGSSYNEQFF. Using reference TRBV7-9 and TRBJ2-1 for the parts outside the CDR3, the full variable domain is DTGVSQNPRHKITKRGQNVTFRCDPISEHNRLYWYRQTLGQGPEFLTYFQNEAQLEKSRLLSDRFSAERPKGSFSTLEIQRTEQGDSAMYLCASSPRGGSSYNEQFFGPGTRLTVL.

This chain uses TRBV1 with TRBJ2-1; TRBD2, the table's D call, lacks a check against the DNA. TRBV1 is a pseudogene segment. The CDR3 extends over 19 amino acids. As DNA, the CDR3 is TGCACCAGCAGCCCAGTTCCCCGACTAGCCCAATCCTCCTACAATGAGCAGTTCTTC. Translated: CTSSPVPRLAQSSYNEQFF.